The next 14 T cell receptor beta chains were all read from a single sample in a study of blood T cells in healthy people across ages. Through a sample-barcoded 5' primer and a J-beta primer mix, a second PCR was run for roughly 6 to 12 cycles. Via MiXCR, TCRdb re-called the 5' RACE reads, giving one row per CDR3 protein. This table holds fewer than 700,000 distinct CDR3 sequences, roughly 48% found once. Sequenced sample: blood. These receptors were collected from a man aged 80 or over in good health.

The chain is built from TRBV6-2 or TRBV6-3 and TRBJ2-5; D is unclear. The CDR3 totals 13 residues. The V gene's germline CDR1 is MNHEY and CDR2 SVGEGT. Trimming left V 4 bases short and J 1 base short, with 7 bases between. DNA for the CDR3: TGTGCCAGCAGTTGGCCTTTCCAAGAGACCCAGTACTTC. Amino acid sequence: CASSWPFQETQYF.

This clonotype was detected a few times. The gene calls are TRBV12-3 or TRBV12-4 and TRBJ1-4, with a possible D match to TRBD1 (6 bases). The CDR3 is 13 residues long. The ends were cut back, 7 bases at V and 5 bases at J, with 11 bases in the middle. CDR3 nucleotide sequence: TGTGCCAGCATCAACAGGGAGAATGAAAAACTGTTTTTT. Translating it yields CASINRENEKLFF.

This chain joins TRBV14 and TRBJ2-2, with no clear D. The length of the CDR3 is 11 residues. The V gene's germline CDR1 is SGHDN and CDR2 FVKESK. Trimming left V 6 bases short and J 7 bases short, with 6 bases between. CDR3 residues: CASRLGGELFF. CDR3 in DNA: TGTGCCAGCAGACTCGGCGGGGAGCTGTTTTTT.

This chain links TRBV7-2 with TRBJ2-1, with 13 bases that match TRBD2. The junction had 9 bases not matched to a gene; V was cut back by 4 bases and J by 3 bases. The CDR3 sequence is 18 residues long. Germline V gene lookup returns CDR1 SGHTA and CDR2 FQGNSA. CDR3 loop: CASSSGTSGVQFYNEQFF. The CDR3 DNA follows: TGTGCCAGCAGCTCCGGGACTAGCGGGGTTCAATTCTACAATGAGCAGTTCTTC. Full variable domain (missing parts from reference TRBV7-2 and TRBJ2-1): GAGVSQSPSNKVTEKGKDVELRCDPISGHTALYWYRQSLGQGLEFLIYFQGNSAPDKSGLPSDRFSAERTGGSVSTLTIQRTQQEDSAVYLCASSSGTSGVQFYNEQFFGPGTRLTVL.

This chain connects TRBV7-2 to TRBJ2-5; no reliable D call. Trimming cost V 1 base and J 7 bases, with 7 bases left between them. Germline V lookup: CDR1 SGHTA, CDR2 FQGNSA. The CDR3 runs 12 residues. CDR3 sequence reads: CASSLGWATQYF. The CDR3 DNA sequence: TGTGCCAGCAGCTTAGGGTGGGCGACCCAGTACTTC.

This clonotype has a handful of counts. The chain carries TRBV5-1 and TRBJ1-1; TRBD1 is a possible D gene (6 bases). V was cut by 5 bases and J by 3 bases, with 14 bases left in between. Germline assignment: CDR1 SGHRS and CDR2 YFSETQ. The CDR3 is made up of 14 amino acids. The CDR3 DNA follows: TGCGCCAGCAGGGCCCGCCAGGGGTACACTGAAGCTTTCTTT. Its translation: CASRARQGYTEAFF.

V and J are TRBV30 and TRBJ2-3; 7 bases match TRBD1. Germline assignment: CDR1 GTSNPN and CDR2 SVGIG (reference sequence). CDR3 length: 14 residues. J was trimmed by 3 bases and V by 1 base; bases with no gene match: 4. The CDR3 reads CAWSAGTETDTQYF. CDR3 bases: TGTGCCTGGAGTGCCGGGACAGAAACAGATACGCAGTATTTT.

V and J are TRBV5-6 and TRBJ2-5; TRBD2 might be the D (7 bases). Germline-derived CDR1 and CDR2 are SGHDT and YYEEEE. The V end lost 6 bases, the J end lost 4 bases, and 16 bases lay between the germline ends. This CDR3 contains 14 residues. This CDR3 reads CASNPRGRGETQYF. CDR3 bases: TGTGCCAGCAACCCGCGGGGGCGGGGAGAGACCCAGTACTTC.

The gene calls are TRBV11-2 and TRBJ2-7; D remains ambiguous. The CDR3 has 13 amino acids. Germline CDR1 SGHAT, CDR2 FQNNGV. Deletions cut 5 bases from V and 1 base from J, with 9 bases between. The CDR3 loop is CASSPQTSYEQYF. The CDR3 coding sequence is TGTGCCAGCAGCCCACAGACGTCCTACGAGCAGTACTTC. The whole variable domain, filled in from reference TRBV11-2 and TRBJ2-7, reads EAGVAQSPRYKIIEKRQSVAFWCNPISGHATLYWYQQILGQGPKLLIQFQNNGVVDDSQLPKDRFSAERLKGVDSTLKIQPAKLEDSAVYLCASSPQTSYEQYFGPGTRLTVT.

The CDR3 DNA is TGCAGCGTGGAGGGAAACGGAGAGACCCAGTACTTC. This encodes CSVEGNGETQYF. V gene TRBV29-1 combines with J gene TRBJ2-5, with D tentatively TRBD2 (6 bases). CDR3 length: 12 amino acids. In germline, CDR1 is SQVTM, CDR2 ANQGSEA. Trimming pared 6 bases from V and 4 bases from J, leaving 12 bases between.

The V and J genes are TRBV21-1 and TRBJ2-7; the table's D gene call, TRBD1, was not cross checked with the DNA. TRBV21-1 counts as a pseudogene. This CDR3 is 15 amino acids long. The CDR3 bases are TGTGCCAGCAGCAATCCGTCCCAGGGGAAATACGAGCAGTACTTC. Protein sequence: CASSNPSQGKYEQYF.

The CDR3 loop is CATSEGASYNEQFF. CDR3 bases: TGTGCCACCAGTGAAGGGGCCTCCTACAATGAGCAGTTCTTC. This chain links TRBV24-1 with TRBJ2-1, with a possible D match to TRBD1 (5 bases). CDR3 size: 14 residues. Per the germline V gene, CDR1 is KGHDR and CDR2 is SFDVKD. Deletions cut 4 bases from V and 0 bases from J, with 6 bases between.

The chain joins TRBV10-3 to TRBJ1-3; possibly TRBD1 for D (6 bases). This CDR3 region has 16 residues. Germline lookup yields CDR1 ENHRY and CDR2 SYGVKD. V shed 3 bases and J shed 1 base, with 13 bases lying between them. The CDR3 DNA is TGTGCCATCAGTGAATTCGACAGGTCATCTGGAAACACCATATATTTT. Amino acids: CAISEFDRSSGNTIYF.

The chain uses TRBV28 and TRBJ2-7; D is ambiguous. The CDR3 has 15 amino acids. Germline values: CDR1 MDHEN, CDR2 SYDVKM. Trimming left V 7 bases short and J 0 bases short, with 16 bases between. CDR3 nucleotide sequence: TGTGCCAGCAAAATAAAGGGTGGGGTCTCCTACGAGCAGTACTTC. Amino acid sequence: CASKIKGGVSYEQYF.